This is a list of T cell receptor beta chains from one sample in a study of blood T cell repertoires in COVID-19. This table comes from immunoSEQ multiplex PCR, and its TCRdb copy is limited to in-frame clones, with some not included. The data contain 110,000 or so clones, 85% of them seen just once; the ten biggest clones take up less than 3.5%. Sequences were obtained from peripheral blood. The receptors derive from a man aged 35-49 years with acute or convalescent COVID-19. Both conserved end residues are part of each CDR3. Fields, in order: V gene, J gene, D gene, clone size, CDR3 protein, CDR3 DNA. D genes are given only for firm matches. Size values are once, few and many counts, or a class for expanded clones, and some rows have none.

TRBV20-1,TRBJ2-3,NA,NA,CSASPSRPGHDTDTQYF,TGCAGTGCTAGTCCCTCAAGGCCGGGACACGACACAGATACGCAGTATTTT
TRBV3-1/TRBV3-2,TRBJ2-5,TRBD2,once,CASSQDPGGRTQYF,TGTGCCAGCAGCCAAGATCCGGGAGGTCGGACCCAGTACTTC
TRBV5-1,TRBJ2-7,NA,NA,CASSPTLPYEQYF,TGCGCCAGCAGCCCGACTCTTCCCTACGAGCAGTACTTC
TRBV7-9,TRBJ2-7,TRBD2,NA,CASSLVLAGSYEQYF,TGTGCCAGCAGCTTAGTGCTAGCGGGGTCCTACGAGCAGTACTTC
TRBV19,TRBJ1-5,TRBD1,NA,CASSPQGSDQPQHF,TGTGCCAGTAGTCCACAGGGGTCCGATCAGCCCCAGCATTTT
TRBV6-5,TRBJ1-6,NA,once,CASSYGGQTYNSPLHF,TGTGCCAGCAGTTACGGCGGACAGACCTATAATTCACCCCTCCACTTT
TRBV7-2,TRBJ1-2,TRBD1,NA,CASSLERGLGYTF,TGTGCCAGCAGCTTAGAAAGGGGGCTTGGCTACACCTTC
TRBV7-9,TRBJ2-2,TRBD1,NA,CASSAPGQGTGELFF,TGTGCCAGCAGCGCCCCTGGACAGGGAACCGGGGAGCTGTTTTTT
TRBV6-5,TRBJ1-1,NA,NA,CAGRQDLTNTEAFF,TGTGCCGGTCGACAGGACCTGACGAACACTGAAGCTTTCTTT
TRBV27,TRBJ1-5,TRBD1,NA,CASSLASGTGRGSNQPQHF,TGTGCCAGCAGTTTAGCCTCCGGGACAGGGCGGGGGAGCAATCAGCCCCAGCATTTT
TRBV5-1,TRBJ2-3,NA,NA,CASSLAGSSTDTQYF,TGCGCCAGCAGCTTGGCCGGGTCTAGCACAGATACGCAGTATTTT
TRBV20-1,TRBJ1-2,NA,NA,CSARGQYGYTF,TGCAGTGCTAGAGGGCAGTATGGCTACACCTTC
TRBV19,TRBJ1-6,TRBD1,NA,CASAERGQGNSPLHF,TGTGCCAGCGCGGAAAGGGGACAGGGTAATTCACCCCTCCACTTT
TRBV6-2/TRBV6-3,TRBJ1-4,TRBD1,NA,CASSPPSGQGAGTNEKLFF,TGTGCCAGCAGTCCCCCCTCCGGACAGGGGGCCGGGACTAATGAAAAACTGTTTTTT
TRBV3-1/TRBV3-2,TRBJ2-5,TRBD2,NA,CASSQDPWTSEKETQYF,TGTGCCAGCAGCCAAGACCCTTGGACTAGCGAGAAAGAGACCCAGTACTTC
TRBV5-1,TRBJ2-1,TRBD2,NA,CASSLAPGLESNEQFF,TGCGCCAGCAGCTTGGCTCCGGGACTAGAATCCAATGAGCAGTTCTTC
TRBV25-1,TRBJ2-3,NA,NA,CASSENPGSDTQYF,TGTGCCAGCAGTGAAAACCCAGGGTCAGATACGCAGTATTTT
TRBV24-1,TRBJ1-4,TRBD1,few,CATSPTGSEKLFF,TGTGCCACCAGTCCGACAGGGAGTGAAAAACTGTTTTTT
TRBV27,TRBJ2-7,NA,NA,CASSLRTNNEQYF,TGTGCCAGCAGTCTACGGACTAATAACGAGCAGTACTTC
TRBV29-1,TRBJ1-1,NA,NA,CSVDLTGGEAFF,TGCAGCGTTGACCTGACAGGCGGTGAAGCTTTCTTT
TRBV11-2,TRBJ2-7,TRBD2,NA,CASSLVPSGTYEQYF,TGTGCCAGCAGCTTAGTACCTAGCGGAACCTACGAGCAGTACTTC
TRBV15,TRBJ1-4,TRBD1,NA,CATSRDLQGSQEKLFF,TGTGCCACCAGCAGAGACCTACAGGGGTCCCAAGAAAAACTGTTTTTT
TRBV27,TRBJ1-5,TRBD1,NA,CASSFGTGFNQPQHF,TGTGCCAGCAGTTTCGGGACAGGGTTCAATCAGCCCCAGCATTTT
TRBV6-6,TRBJ1-6,NA,NA,CASRRINSPLHF,TGTGCCAGCAGGCGGATTAATTCACCCCTCCACTTT
TRBV4-3,TRBJ2-3,TRBD2,NA,CASSQVGGGSTDTQYF,TGCGCCAGCAGCCAAGTTGGCGGGGGTAGCACAGATACGCAGTATTTT
TRBV30,TRBJ2-1,TRBD2,NA,CAWNVGGTYNEQFF,TGTGCCTGGAACGTCGGGGGGACCTACAATGAGCAGTTCTTC
TRBV4-1,TRBJ2-1,NA,NA,CASSQSPVGLTYNEQFF,TGCGCCAGCAGCCAAAGCCCCGTCGGACTGACCTACAATGAGCAGTTCTTC
TRBV6-5,TRBJ2-2,NA,NA,CASSPRDQGTGELFF,TGTGCCAGCAGTCCGAGGGACCAGGGGACCGGGGAGCTGTTTTTT
TRBV7-9,TRBJ2-7,NA,NA,CASSPEGYEQYF,TGTGCCAGCAGCCCCGAGGGATACGAGCAGTACTTC
TRBV6-1,TRBJ1-4,TRBD1,NA,CASSEGDSSEKLFF,TGTGCCAGCAGTGAAGGGGACAGCTCTGAAAAACTGTTTTTT
TRBV4-3,TRBJ2-2,NA,few,CASSQERGRELFF,TGCGCCAGCAGCCAAGAGAGGGGGAGGGAGCTGTTTTTT
TRBV29-1,TRBJ1-4,NA,NA,CSVRGAMATNEKLFF,TGCAGCGTGCGGGGGGCGATGGCAACTAATGAAAAACTGTTTTTT
TRBV6-5,TRBJ2-7,NA,few,CASSYVVASVRYF,TGTGCCAGCAGTTACGTGGTGGCTAGCGTTCGGTACTTC
TRBV3-1/TRBV3-2,TRBJ1-2,NA,NA,CASSPDTSNYGYTF,TGTGCCAGCAGCCCGGACACTTCTAACTATGGCTACACCTTC
TRBV23-1,TRBJ1-6,NA,NA,CASSQSPLQPHSYNSPLHF,TGCGCCAGCAGTCAATCGCCCTTACAGCCGCACTCCTATAATTCACCCCTCCACTTT
TRBV21-1,TRBJ1-1,NA,NA,CASSKVRTGSWPEAFF,TGTGCCAGCAGCAAAGTACGAACGGGGAGTTGGCCTGAAGCTTTCTTT
TRBV7-3,TRBJ2-1,TRBD2,NA,CASSLSVAGGREDNEQFF,TGTGCCAGCAGCTTAAGTGTAGCGGGGGGGCGAGAAGACAATGAGCAGTTCTTC
TRBV7-9,TRBJ2-7,TRBD1,NA,CASSSTGQGDHEQYF,TGTGCCAGCAGCTCCACGGGACAGGGGGACCACGAGCAGTACTTC
TRBV2,TRBJ2-7,NA,NA,CASSEPRGTSSYEQYF,TGTGCCAGCAGTGAACCCAGGGGGACTAGCTCCTACGAGCAGTACTTC
TRBV2,TRBJ2-3,TRBD2,NA,CASSEGLATDTQYF,TGTGCCAGCAGTGAAGGACTAGCGACAGATACGCAGTATTTT
TRBV6-4,TRBJ2-1,TRBD2,NA,CASSRSGGEGSNEQFF,TGTGCCAGCAGTCGTAGCGGGGGGGAAGGATCAAATGAGCAGTTCTTC
TRBV29-1,TRBJ2-7,TRBD2,NA,CSVSGGPDYEQYF,TGCAGCGTTTCGGGGGGACCTGATTACGAGCAGTACTTC
TRBV2,TRBJ1-3,NA,NA,CASSVGAGNTIYF,TGTGCCAGCAGTGTGGGGGCAGGAAACACCATATATTTT
TRBV4-1,TRBJ2-1,TRBD1,NA,CASSSDRASYNEQFF,TGCGCCAGCAGCTCCGACAGGGCCTCCTACAATGAGCAGTTCTTC
TRBV9,TRBJ1-3,TRBD1,NA,CASSVTYRGGLENTIYF,TGTGCCAGCAGCGTCACTTACAGGGGAGGATTGGAAAACACCATATATTTT
TRBV4-1,TRBJ2-7,TRBD1,NA,CASSQDLSDRGVYEQYF,TGCGCCAGCAGCCAAGATCTATCGGACAGGGGGGTTTACGAGCAGTACTTC
TRBV6-2/TRBV6-3,TRBJ2-2,NA,NA,CASSPGTGGRELFF,TGTGCCAGCAGTCCCGGGACGGGGGGCCGGGAGCTGTTTTTT
TRBV7-9,TRBJ1-2,NA,once,CASSSGQANYGYTF,TGTGCCAGCAGTAGCGGACAAGCTAACTATGGCTACACCTTC
TRBV10-2,TRBJ2-7,TRBD1,NA,CASSEITGTGGEGDEQYF,TGCGCCAGCAGCGAAATTACCGGGACAGGGGGCGAGGGGGACGAGCAGTACTTC
TRBV5-6,TRBJ2-7,TRBD2,NA,CASSFGTSGGTTEQYF,TGTGCCAGCAGCTTCGGGACTAGCGGGGGGACTACCGAGCAGTACTTC
TRBV4-1,TRBJ2-7,NA,NA,CASSQTTIPGHTFYEQYF,TGCGCCAGCAGCCAAACAACTATTCCGGGACACACCTTCTACGAGCAGTACTTC
TRBV9,TRBJ1-2,TRBD1,NA,CASSVADRVTYGYTF,TGTGCCAGCAGCGTAGCGGACAGGGTAACGTATGGCTACACCTTC
TRBV2,TRBJ2-7,NA,NA,CASSESQGTYEQYF,TGTGCCAGCAGTGAGAGCCAGGGAACCTACGAGCAGTACTTC
TRBV9,TRBJ2-2,NA,NA,CASSVTSGANTGELFF,TGTGCCAGCAGCGTAACGTCGGGGGCGAACACCGGGGAGCTGTTTTTT
TRBV25-1,TRBJ1-5,NA,NA,CASSESADNQPQHF,TGTGCCAGCAGTGAAAGTGCAGACAATCAGCCCCAGCATTTT
TRBV6-1,TRBJ1-1,NA,NA,CASSEALQRDNTEAFF,TGTGCCAGCAGTGAAGCGCTGCAGAGGGATAACACTGAAGCTTTCTTT
TRBV7-8,TRBJ2-2,NA,NA,CASSQEGAWIPGELFF,TGTGCCAGCAGCCAGGAGGGGGCTTGGATCCCCGGGGAGCTGTTTTTT